These 16 T cell receptor beta chains share one sample of origin, sequenced in a study of T-cell reconstitution after alpha-beta-depleted transplantation in children. TCRbeta library preparation incorporated unique molecular identifiers. TCRdb reprocessed the PCR reads with MiXCR, giving one entry per CDR3 protein. The table includes under 100,000 distinct CDR3 sequences, 15% to 19% detected once. The sequencing here drew on PBMCs, mostly from graft donor cells, taken 180 days after TCRalphabeta/CD19-depleted stem cell transplant. Receptors were obtained from a male patient under 10 years old who had a stem cell transplant for acute lymphoblastic leukemia, so the T cells may come from the graft donor.

This clonotype was detected only a few times. The gene calls are TRBV11-2 and TRBJ2-2; D remains unclear. The CDR3 has 14 amino acids. The germline V gene has CDR1 SGHAT and CDR2 FQNNGV. V was cut by 5 bases and J by 3 bases, with 10 bases left in between. The DNA of the CDR3 is TGTGCCAGCAGCCGGGTCCGAGACACCGGGGAGCTGTTTTTT. This gives the protein CASSRVRDTGELFF.

The chain combines TRBV27 with TRBJ1-4, with 8 bases identical to TRBD1. With 0 bases clipped from V and 7 bases from J, the junction kept 7 bases outside the gene matches. Germline V gives CDR1 MNHEY, CDR2 SMNVEV (reference sequence). The CDR3 totals 16 residues. The CDR3: CASSLSRGRGPEKLFF. CDR3 nucleotide sequence: TGTGCCAGCAGTTTATCTCGCGGCAGGGGGCCTGAAAAACTGTTTTTT.

The chain links TRBV29-1 to TRBJ2-7, with D possibly being TRBD1 or TRBD2 (7 bases each). The CDR3 consists of 18 residues. Trimming took 0 bases from V and 6 from J, leaving 27 bases between them. Per the germline V gene, CDR1 is SQVTM and CDR2 is ANQGSEA. The chain's CDR3 is CSVEDRPSYRGGVIEQYF. DNA of the CDR3: TGCAGCGTTGAAGACCGCCCAAGTTACAGGGGAGGGGTGATCGAGCAGTACTTC.

This clonotype was counted at least ten times. The V call is TRBV7-8, the J call TRBJ2-7, with 15 bases lining up with TRBD2. The CDR3 contains 17 residues. Germline V lookup: CDR1 SGHVS, CDR2 FQNEAQ. J was trimmed by 5 bases and V by 4 bases; bases with no gene match: 9. CDR3 sequence: CASSSRTSGGAGNEQYF. CDR3 coding DNA: TGTGCCAGCAGCTCCCGGACTAGCGGGGGGGCGGGCAACGAGCAGTACTTC.

This chain links TRBV21-1 with TRBJ2-7; the table's D gene call, TRBD2, was not cross checked with the DNA. TRBV21-1 is annotated as a pseudogene. The CDR3 length is 15 residues. The CDR3 DNA is TGTGCCAGCAGCAAAGGTTTTCCCCTACCGTACGAGCAGTACTTC. This translates into CASSKGFPLPYEQYF.

Ten or more counts support this clonotype. The rearrangement joins TRBV20-1 to TRBJ2-3, with 13 bases identical to TRBD2. There are 14 residues in the CDR3. CDR1 is DFQATT and CDR2 is SNEGSKA in the germline V gene (reference sequence). The junction had 2 bases not matched to a gene; V was cut back by 6 bases and J by 2 bases. The CDR3, as DNA: TGCAGTGCCGGGACTAGCGGGGCCACAGATACGCAGTATTTT. This sequence encodes CSAGTSGATDTQYF.

This chain joins TRBV21-1 and TRBJ1-2; the D call TRBD1 from the table was never checked on the DNA. TRBV21-1 is designated a pseudogene. There are 15 residues in the CDR3. CDR3 coding DNA: TGTGCCAGCAGCAGTCCGCACAGGCCTCGAGGAGGCTACACCTTC. Translation gives CASSSPHRPRGGYTF.

The chain is built from TRBV15 and TRBJ2-5, with D maybe TRBD1 (5 bases). The germline V gene encodes CDR1 LNHNV and CDR2 YYDKDF (reference sequence). The CDR3 totals 15 residues. V was cut by 0 bases and J by 4 bases, with 12 bases left in between. In DNA form, the CDR3 reads TGTGCCACCAGCAGAGAGGGCAGGGTGTCAGAGACCCAGTACTTC. Translation: CATSREGRVSETQYF. Complete variable domain (other parts from reference TRBV15 and TRBJ2-5): DAMVIQNPRYQVTQFGKPVTLSCSQTLNHNVMYWYQQKSSQAPKLLFHYYDKDFNNEADTPDNFQSRRPNTSFCFLDIRSPGLGDTAMYLCATSREGRVSETQYFGPGTRLLVL.

The chain combines TRBV15 with TRBJ2-7; a weak D match, TRBD2 (5 bases). V gave up 0 bases and J gave up 0 bases, with 18 bases separating them. CDR3 length: 18 amino acids. The germline V gene has CDR1 LNHNV and CDR2 YYDKDF (reference sequence). The CDR3 sequence is CATSRDGLVDKNSYEQYF. The CDR3 DNA sequence: TGTGCCACCAGCAGAGACGGACTGGTTGATAAAAACTCCTACGAGCAGTACTTC.

The V and J genes are TRBV10-3 and TRBJ2-2; 11 nucleotides match TRBD1. The CDR3 totals 15 residues. After removal of 2 bases from V and 4 bases from J, the junction contained 0 bases not matched to a gene. CDR1 and CDR2 (germline): ENHRY, SYGVKD. CDR3 amino acids: CAISEGTGGTGELFF. The CDR3 DNA reads as TGTGCCATCAGTGAGGGGACAGGGGGCACCGGGGAGCTGTTTTTT.

J is TRBJ2-7 and V is TRBV7-6; 9 bases map to TRBD1. Trimming took 4 bases from V and 5 from J; bases not matched to a gene: 9. The CDR3 runs 15 residues. The V gene's germline CDR1 is SGHVS and CDR2 FNYEAQ. CDR3 protein: CASSSQDRGNDEQYF. The CDR3 DNA reads TGTGCCAGCAGCTCCCAGGACAGGGGCAACGACGAGCAGTACTTC.

V usage is TRBV20-1 and J usage is TRBJ2-1; the match to TRBD2 covers 13 bases. The CDR3 totals 21 residues. CDR1 is DFQATT, CDR2 SNEGSKA, per germline (reference sequence). With 3 bases clipped from V and 4 bases from J, the junction kept 21 bases outside the gene matches. As DNA, the CDR3 is TGCAGTGCTAGGGAGGGGTTGACACTAGCGGGGGGGCCGAGAGTATACAATGAGCAGTTCTTC. Translating gives CSAREGLTLAGGPRVYNEQFF.

The rearrangement links TRBV6-5 to TRBJ1-2; D gene uncertain. CDR1 and CDR2 from the germline V gene are MNHEY and SVGAGI. The CDR3 is 16 residues long. V gave up 0 bases and J gave up 4 bases, with 15 bases separating them. DNA for the CDR3: TGTGCCAGCAGTTACTCCCAGTTCGGGGTTCCCTATGGCTACACCTTC. Amino acid sequence: CASSYSQFGVPYGYTF.

The chain joins TRBV5-1 to TRBJ1-2; D unclear. This CDR3 has 14 amino acids. CDR1 is SGHRS and CDR2 is YFSETQ in the germline V gene. V was pared by 0 bases and J by 0 bases, with 6 bases between. The CDR3 loop is CASSLVPANYGYTF. DNA for the CDR3: TGCGCCAGCAGCTTGGTACCTGCTAACTATGGCTACACCTTC.

Many counts were recorded for this clonotype. The V and J genes are TRBV5-1 and TRBJ2-3, with a weak D call TRBD1 (6 bases). The ends were cut back, 4 bases at V and 0 bases at J, with 12 bases in the middle. Germline loops: CDR1 SGHRS, CDR2 YFSETQ. This CDR3 comprises 15 residues. CDR3 sequence: CASSQGHGSTDTQYF. CDR3 in DNA: TGCGCCAGCAGCCAGGGACACGGTAGCACAGATACGCAGTATTTT.

The V and J genes are TRBV7-9 and TRBJ1-2; TRBD1 is a possible D gene (5 bases). The CDR3 totals 13 residues. Trimming removed 2 bases at V and 8 bases at J, with 12 bases between. Germline CDR1 is SEHNR and CDR2 is FQNEAQ (reference sequence). CDR3 sequence: CASSLSWGNGYTF. As DNA, the CDR3 is TGTGCCAGCAGCTTATCATGGGGCAACGGCTACACCTTC.